This T cell receptor (beta chain) was identified in a study of OX40 agonist ivuxolimab in advanced cancers. Study overall: In this cohort, patients received ivuxolimab, an agonistic anti-OX40 (CD134) antibody. Each patient was given ivuxolimab into a vein every 2 weeks, at 0.01 to 10 mg/kg.

This CDR3 is built from 16 residues. Germline V gene sequence: CDR1 SGHRS, CDR2 YFSETQ. V gave up 1 base and J gave up 3 bases, with 14 bases separating them. Produced via immunoSEQ multiplex PCR; TCRdb's table is partial and in-frame only. The data contain 65,000 to 90,000 clones, about 93% of them singletons. This chain uses TRBV5-1 with TRBJ2-1; tentative D call: TRBD1 (6 bases). The sample here was CD4+ or CD8+ T cells sorted from blood, taken in a trial of the OX40 agonist ivuxolimab. The TCR sequence derives from an adult with an advanced solid tumor such as melanoma, head and neck, liver or kidney cancer. CDR3 amino acids: CASSLFPDSLYNEQFF. The CDR3, as DNA: TGCGCCAGCAGCTTGTTTCCGGACAGCCTCTACAATGAGCAGTTCTTC.